This TCR beta chain was profiled in a study of T cell clones after liver transplantation. Study-level background: Immunosuppression withdrawal was tried within 2 years after liver transplantation in this trial. Tolerance: complete withdrawal held at least one year, liver enzymes staying within twice normal.

The CDR3 consists of 14 residues. V was cut by 7 bases and J by 4 bases, with 11 bases left in between. The germline V gene has CDR1 MDHEN and CDR2 SYDVKM. Sequencing used immunoSEQ multiplex PCR; TCRdb keeps in-frame clones, though not all of them. The sample carries 55,000 or so clones, about 70% recorded once. CD3+CD4+ and CD3+CD8+ cells were FACS-sorted from thawed unstimulated PBMCs. This sequence originates from a human donor who received a liver transplant. The sequencing used CD4+ T cells from blood, collected before liver transplant. The V and J genes are TRBV28 and TRBJ1-6; a possible D gene is TRBD1 (6 bases). DNA for the CDR3: TGTGCCAGCACCCCGACAGGTTATAATTCACCCCTCCACTTT. It yields the protein CASTPTGYNSPLHF.